A selection of T cell receptor beta chains follows, all from one sample in a study of metastatic and nonmetastatic thyroid tumors. TCRdb reanalyzed the PCR reads via MiXCR. The table shows some 34,000 clones, with about a sixth occurring only once. Specimen: blood. These receptor sequences come from a female donor with papillary thyroid cancer or a benign thyroid nodule (not recorded which). Some clones in this sample may be carry-over from other donors' samples. CDR3s leave out the opening cysteine and the closing phenylalanine or tryptophan. The size of a clone is reported for some rows only, either as once, few or many, or as a class for expanded clones.

clone_size,cdr3_length,v_call,cdr3_aa
many,10,TRBV19,ASSNQKGELF
many,11,TRBV2,ASSARLYNEQF
many,13,TRBV12-3/TRBV12-4,ASSFNWGTNEKLF
many,13,TRBV15,ATSEERGSSYEQY
NA,14,TRBV12-3/TRBV12-4,ASSHTSGISYNEQY
NA,12,TRBV6-5,ASSLDTDSGGYT
many,10,TRBV12-3/TRBV12-4,ASSSGAVGYT
many,15,TRBV28,ASSPSAGGVMQETQY
NA,10,TRBV20-1,SARGNDDEQY
many,13,TRBV10-3,AISESWDRNSPLH
NA,13,TRBV5-1,ASSLVQGVYYEQY
many,10,TRBV11-1,ASSSQGGEQF
many,12,TRBV20-1,SAFTSTGRYGYT
many,13,TRBV3-1,ASSHGQEWPDTQY
NA,12,TRBV7-2,ASSPPVQGNEQY
few,10,TRBV12-3/TRBV12-4,ASSLMTGEAF
few,16,TRBV6-5,TSRFLAGWPSVYNDQF
many,12,TRBV15,ATSRSGTPEEQY
many,15,TRBV5-1,ASSWRIRAGGRYEQY
many,11,TRBV19,ASSHHSGSEAF
many,12,TRBV5-1,ASSLGSGNEKLF
many,13,TRBV4-3,ASSQTLQAAYEQY
many,13,TRBV27,ASSFLNSGANVLT
many,13,TRBV11-2,ASSPQAGRTDTQY
many,11,TRBV5-1,ASSQDSSGELF
NA,11,TRBV12-3/TRBV12-4,ASRDIGSDTQY
many,9,TRBV11-2,ASSLGNEQF
many,13,TRBV19,ASSLTGTGVDGYT
many,10,TRBV5-4,ASSYHRGEQY
many,10,TRBV6-1,ASSRLAGEQY
many,12,TRBV5-1,ASSLTVNTGELF
NA,12,TRBV5-1,ASSQWDRNNEQF
many,11,TRBV5-4,ASQQTSTDTQY
many,13,TRBV20-1,SALSRGGARETQY
many,14,TRBV4-1,ASSLQGRTSSYEQY
many,12,TRBV2,ASRVGTSTDTQY
many,13,TRBV5-1,ASSFPWEHSNEQF
NA,15,TRBV5-1,ASSVKSGQATSGGYT
many,12,TRBV7-8,ASSVVRQDYGYT
NA,14,TRBV2,ASSEGFYGEGETQY
few,13,TRBV6-4,ASSRTSGSYNEQF
many,9,TRBV19,ASSLDRREY
many,11,TRBV7-3,ASSLTLGTEAF
many,14,TRBV6-4,ASSVAFTGRSIEQY
many,13,TRBV6-1,ASSHQRPTGNEQF
many,12,TRBV20-1,SATPGVAKNIQY
many,12,TRBV12-3/TRBV12-4,ASSQTSYSGTQY
many,13,TRBV11-2,ASSLFPGNSYEQY
many,12,TRBV2,ASSFRRIQETQY
NA,13,TRBV20-1,SARYGQRFNNEQF
NA,12,TRBV11-2,ASSLEAVAVEQY
many,13,TRBV2,ASSLSGTGNEKLF
many,13,TRBV6-5,ASSSRQGGTTEAF
NA,14,TRBV6-1,ASSLLCREGTYTQY
NA,15,TRBV20-1,SARGRRTSGAYNEQF
many,11,TRBV7-9,ASSLDGNSPLH
many,14,TRBV6-6,ASSYSNVRRNEKLF
many,15,TRBV4-3,ASSHLMPGQGADTQY
medium-sized,10,TRBV28,ASRTGGNEQY
many,11,TRBV7-9,ASSLDANTEAF